This section outlines one T cell receptor beta chain sequence together with its context. The sample holds a few counts of this clone. What antigen it recognizes has not been identified. No per-base quality is available; no much larger clone lies one base away. The record originates from a study of blood T cell repertoires in COVID-19 (TCRdb year 2020). For the study in its entirety: Samples from collaborators originated in the United States, Italy and Spain and spanned both the acute and convalescent phases of COVID-19. The repertoires were released in a freely available public database meant as a resource for research on the immune response to SARS-CoV-2. Subjects who had been exposed to COVID-19, were actively infected with it, or had recovered from it provided the deeply sampled blood TCRbeta repertoires that made up the dataset. HLA class I and class II types, where available, came from metadata supplied by the sample provider rather than from assay-based typing. Samples came from the ongoing ImmuneRACE study (first 160 participants) plus 1,254 subjects from 6 global collaborators. The material from the prospective study consisted of cDNA or gDNA derived from T cells, B-cell-depleted T cells, or PBMCs. Sample metadata almost always included a de-identified subject ID, COVID-19 status, age in years and sex. What the research found in general, with its limitations: The amount of clinical and demographic metadata varied by source and participant and was provided uncurated.

Counted from cysteine to phenylalanine, this CDR3 has 13 amino acids. Here the CDR3 DNA is all that survives: 39 bases in frame from base 1. Trimming at the junction amounts to 2 bases on V and 6 bases on J, and the germline ends lie 10 bases apart. The germline V gene encodes CDR1 LGHDT and CDR2 YNNKEL (reference sequence). In Seattle, one collaborating source enrolled patients while the infection was active and tracked those patients longitudinally over the course of disease. The collaborating institutions used their own protocols to collect whole blood in K2EDTA tubes. For TCRbeta analysis, collaborators shipped samples as frozen whole blood, isolated PBMCs, or DNA extracted from either of those sample types. TCRbeta CDR3 regions were amplified from genomic DNA by means of the immunoSEQ Assay, a bias-controlled multiplex PCR. The original pipeline was this. The number of nucleated cells in each sample was estimated from the amplification of reference gene primers within the assay. To quantify the absolute abundance of each unique TCRbeta CDR3 rearrangement, sequence reads were collapsed and filtered. For each sample, productive Simpson clonality was calculated as the square root of Simpson's diversity index over productive rearrangements. In TCRdb, the immuneACCESS table is reduced to in-frame sequences with V and J assigned. These tables do not hold every clone; where another copy was compared, an unresolved V gene accounts for under half, and the others remain unexplained. The DNA was the basis for D and trimming; V, J and clone size are from that table. This sample comprises about 230,000 clones, around 84% of them detected only once. The ten largest make up more than 9% of the sample.

The chain was built from TRBV3-1 (or the pseudogene TRBV3-2) and TRBJ1-1; the best D guess is TRBD1, with 6 bases matching. The TCR sequence derives from a man between 50 and 59 years old with COVID-19, enrolled during active disease. The source material was peripheral blood. The DNA is TGTGCCAGCAGCCAACAACAGGGTTCTGAAGCTTTCTTT. It specifies CASSQQQGSEAFF.